One and the same sample provided the 29 T cell receptor beta chains below, sequenced in a study of blood T cells in healthy people across ages. It was with a sample-barcoded 5' primer and a J-beta primer mix that a second PCR of roughly 6 to 12 cycles was run. TCRdb reprocessed the 5' RACE reads via MiXCR and lists one record per CDR3 protein. The table has some 1.4 million distinct CDR3 sequences, 42% seen once; the top ten hold around 8%. Sequencing used blood. The receptors originated from a woman between 18 and 29 years old in good health.

This clonotype was detected a few times. The chain is built from TRBV27 and TRBJ2-3; no definite D call. The CDR3 contains 15 residues. The germline gives CDR1 MNHEY, CDR2 SMNVEV (reference sequence). V lost 4 bases and J lost 6, with 17 bases in between. The CDR3 is CASSSQIWPTDTQYF. The CDR3 DNA is TGTGCCAGCAGTTCGCAGATCTGGCCCACGGATACGCAGTATTTT.

The J gene is TRBJ2-4, the V gene TRBV28; D may be TRBD2 (7 bases). The DNA end is more similar to TRBJ2-5, so the J call may be wrong. Germline CDR1 is MDHEN and CDR2 is SYDVKM. CDR3 length: 18 residues. The CDR3 nucleotides read TGTGCCAGCAGTTTAGAACAGGGAGGGGTGGCGGTGCCAGAGACCCAGTACTTC. The encoded protein is CASSLEQGGVAVPETQYF.

The chain joins TRBV7-9 to TRBJ1-1, with 9 bases matching TRBD1. With 5 bases clipped from V and 1 base from J, the junction kept 11 bases outside the gene matches. Per germline, CDR1 SEHNR and CDR2 FQNEAQ (reference sequence). The CDR3 spans 17 residues. The CDR3 is CASSPVPGQGPNTEAFF. Written as DNA, the CDR3 is TGTGCCAGCAGCCCAGTCCCGGGACAGGGACCGAACACTGAAGCTTTCTTT.

This clonotype is a singleton in its sample. The chain has TRBV15 and TRBJ1-2; D uncertain. Germline V gives CDR1 LNHNV, CDR2 YYDKDF (reference sequence). Trimming left V 0 bases short and J 5 bases short, with 13 bases between. The CDR3 covers 15 residues. The CDR3 here is CATSRDKAARYGYTF. The CDR3 DNA sequence: TGTGCCACCAGCAGAGACAAGGCAGCTAGGTATGGCTACACCTTC.

Only a few counts were recorded for this clonotype. J is TRBJ1-1 and V is TRBV20-1, with D hard to call. CDR3 length equals 12 residues. V was pared by 1 base and J by 6 bases, with 9 bases between. Germline V lookup: CDR1 DFQATT, CDR2 SNEGSKA (reference sequence). CDR3 in amino acids: CSARGMAPEAFF. For the CDR3, the DNA is TGCAGTGCTAGAGGGATGGCCCCTGAAGCTTTCTTT.

This clonotype was counted a few times. This sequence joins TRBV29-1 and TRBJ2-7, with 7 bases matching TRBD2. Trimming took 7 bases from V and 1 from J; bases not matched to a gene: 7. The V gene's germline CDR1 is SQVTM and CDR2 ANQGSEA. The CDR3 loop spans 13 amino acids. This CDR3 reads CSASRDYSYEQYF. DNA for the CDR3: TGCAGCGCGAGTAGGGACTATTCCTACGAGCAGTACTTC.

V is TRBV20-1 and J is TRBJ2-7; 8 nucleotides align to TRBD2. Germline V gene sequence: CDR1 DFQATT, CDR2 SNEGSKA (reference sequence). The CDR3 extends over 18 amino acids. V dropped 2 bases and J dropped 2; count of bases not matched to a gene: 17. CDR3 in amino acids: CSARYLRSAAGDPYEQYF. The DNA for the CDR3 is TGCAGTGCTAGATATCTAAGATCCGCAGCGGGGGATCCCTACGAGCAGTACTTC.

The chain combines TRBV11-2 with TRBJ2-6; D is possibly TRBD1 (5 bases). V was trimmed by 1 base and J by 8 bases, leaving 18 bases between them. This CDR3 is 17 amino acids long. Germline V gene data show CDR1 as SGHAT and CDR2 as FQNNGV. This CDR3 is CASSLAGLAVGTNVLTF. In DNA, the CDR3 is TGTGCCAGCAGCTTAGCAGGGCTTGCCGTGGGGACCAACGTCCTGACTTTC.

Points on this clonotype: A read error may account for a junction end that differs from germline. The chain links TRBV4-1 to TRBJ1-4; D might be TRBD1 (6 bases). Looked up from germline, CDR1 is MGHRA and CDR2 is YSYEKL. The CDR3 spans 15 residues. The chain's CDR3 is CASSQGRGANEELFF. CDR3 nucleotides: TGCGCCAGCAGCCAAGGCCGGGGGGCTAATGAAGAACTGTTTTTT.

The V and J genes are TRBV27 and TRBJ1-2, with TRBD1 as a possible D gene (5 bases). The V gene lost 6 bases and the J gene lost 5 bases, with 13 bases spanning the gap. Germline V CDR1 and CDR2: MNHEY, SMNVEV (reference sequence). The CDR3 contains 13 residues. DNA of the CDR3: TGTGCCAGCAGGCGGGACGGGAAGTATGGCTACACCTTC. This translates into CASRRDGKYGYTF.

Concerning this clonotype itself: One junction end does not reproduce the germline sequence, and a read error may be involved. This rearrangement joins TRBV12-3 or TRBV12-4 to TRBJ1-1; D unresolved. CDR3 length: 14 residues. CDR3 amino acids: CAITPTRGNPEAFF. The CDR3 DNA reads as TGTGCCATCACGCCGACCCGAGGGAACCCTGAAGCTTTCTTT.

There are a few counts of this clonotype. The genes are TRBV12-3 or TRBV12-4 and TRBJ1-4; no clear D gene. V lost 6 bases and J lost 3, with 8 bases in between. This CDR3 contains 13 residues. In DNA, the CDR3 is TGTGCCAGCAGAACGGAACCTAATGAAAAACTGTTTTTT. This encodes CASRTEPNEKLFF.

The chain carries TRBV4-1 and TRBJ2-1; D gene uncertain. The V gene's germline CDR1 is MGHRA and CDR2 YSYEKL. The CDR3 is 14 amino acids. Between the trimmed V and J ends, which lost 9 bases and 5 bases, there was a span of 17 bases. The CDR3 here is CARSFLGANNEQFF. For the CDR3, the DNA is TGCGCCAGAAGCTTCCTTGGCGCTAACAATGAGCAGTTCTTC.

This clonotype was picked up a small number of times. The chain is built from TRBV12-3 or TRBV12-4 and TRBJ2-7, with D possibly matching TRBD1 (6 bases). There are 12 residues in the CDR3. Between the trimmed V and J ends, which lost 3 bases and 6 bases, there was a span of 9 bases. CDR3 nucleotides: TGTGCCAGCAGTTTGGACAGCTTCGAGCAGTACTTC. This gives the protein CASSLDSFEQYF.

The CDR3 sequence is CAGKLQGDTQYF. CDR3 coding DNA: TGTGCCGGAAAGCTTCAAGGAGATACGCAGTATTTT. The chain links TRBV7-2 to TRBJ2-3; D call uncertain. V lost 11 bases and J 5 bases, leaving 14 bases between the germline ends. Germline V lookup: CDR1 SGHTA, CDR2 FQGNSA. This CDR3 has 12 amino acids.

This clonotype turned up a few times. The J gene is TRBJ2-1, the V gene TRBV6-4, with a tentative D call TRBD2 (6 bases). CDR3 length equals 14 residues. The V end was cut by 6 bases, the J end by 5 bases, with 14 bases between. Germline CDR1 is MRHNA and CDR2 is SNTAGT. The DNA for the CDR3 is TGTGCCAGCAGCCTCGGACTACCAAACAATGAGCAGTTCTTC. It codes for CASSLGLPNNEQFF.

The rearrangement uses TRBV4-1 and TRBJ1-1; TRBD1 might be the D (6 bases). The CDR3 is 20 amino acids. Trimming shortened V by 1 base and J by 1 base, and 25 bases separated the two germline ends. Germline assignment: CDR1 MGHRA and CDR2 YSYEKL. CDR3 sequence reads: CASSQGWAFLVRGGNTEAFF. The CDR3 region has the DNA TGCGCCAGCAGCCAAGGGTGGGCCTTTTTAGTCCGAGGGGGGAACACTGAAGCTTTCTTT.

The chain employs TRBV5-1 and TRBJ1-6, with 7 bases that match TRBD1. V was pared by 0 bases and J by 5 bases, with 5 bases of the junction left unmatched. This CDR3 region has 16 residues. CDR1 is SGHRS, CDR2 YFSETQ, per germline. This chain's CDR3 is CASSLGYRGNNSPLHF. For the CDR3, the DNA is TGCGCCAGCAGCTTGGGTTACAGGGGTAATAATTCACCCCTCCACTTT.

The V gene is TRBV20-1, the J gene TRBJ2-7; 7 bases match TRBD2. V lost 5 bases, J lost 6 bases, and 19 bases stayed unmatched. The CDR3 is 16 amino acids. CDR1 DFQATT and CDR2 SNEGSKA come from the germline V gene (reference sequence). The CDR3 loop is CSAPARGLTFSTEQYF. The CDR3 region has the DNA TGCAGTGCTCCGGCGCGGGGACTAACGTTTTCCACCGAGCAGTACTTC.

This clonotype was found a few times. The J gene is TRBJ2-1, the V gene TRBV20-1; 12 bases are a match to TRBD2. The germline V gene has CDR1 DFQATT and CDR2 SNEGSKA (reference sequence). This CDR3 spans 15 amino acids. Unmatched junction bases numbered 7, after V lost 6 bases and J lost 4 bases. The CDR3 region is CSAWPLAGGYNEQFF. CDR3 bases: TGCAGTGCCTGGCCCCTAGCGGGGGGGTACAATGAGCAGTTCTTC.

This rearrangement joins TRBV5-1 to TRBJ2-3, with a tentative D call TRBD2 (5 bases). This CDR3 region has 13 residues. The germline V and J ends were trimmed by 3 bases and 7 bases, with 12 bases remaining between them. From germline, CDR1 is SGHRS and CDR2 YFSETQ. The CDR3 DNA reads as TGCGCCAGCAGCTCCTCCGGAGGAAATACGCAGTATTTT. This codes for CASSSSGGNTQYF.

As regards this clonotype: This could be a read error, since a much larger clone is one nucleotide away. This chain links TRBV5-1 with TRBJ2-1, with D perhaps matching TRBD2 (6 bases). This CDR3 is built from 16 residues. V gave up 6 bases and J gave up 7 bases, with 23 bases separating them. CDR1 and CDR2 (germline): SGHRS, YFSETQ. CDR3 region: CASIAATGVGTNEQFF. Written as DNA, the CDR3 is TGCGCCAGCATCGCCGCCACGGGGGTGGGGACGAATGAGCAGTTCTTC.

The rearrangement uses TRBV27 and TRBJ1-6, with D uncertain. With 4 bases removed from V and 10 bases from J, the gap between germline ends came to 20 bases. The CDR3 consists of 16 residues. Germline values: CDR1 MNHEY, CDR2 SMNVEV (reference sequence). The CDR3 loop is CASSSEGLWARSPLHF. CDR3 sequence (DNA): TGTGCCAGCAGTTCCGAAGGACTCTGGGCGCGCTCACCCCTCCACTTT.

The genes are TRBV12-3 or TRBV12-4 and TRBJ2-7, with 9 nucleotides matching TRBD1. The CDR3 is 16 residues long. With 6 bases clipped from V and 2 bases from J, the junction kept 11 bases outside the gene matches. The CDR3 bases are TGTGCCAGCAGCCCACCGGGACAGGGTCTTACCTACGAGCAGTACTTC. Translating gives CASSPPGQGLTYEQYF.

This clonotype showed up just once. The genes are TRBV3-1 and TRBJ2-1; no clear D gene. The V gene lost 2 bases and the J gene lost 2 bases, with 7 bases spanning the gap. CDR1 LGHDT and CDR2 YNNKEL come from the germline V gene (reference sequence). The CDR3 consists of 14 residues. For the CDR3, the DNA is TGTGCCAGCAGCCAACGTGACACCTACAATGAGCAGTTCTTC. As protein: CASSQRDTYNEQFF.

This chain connects TRBV27 to TRBJ2-5, with 12 positions matching TRBD2. The ends lost 4 bases at V and 3 bases at J; junction bases unmatched: 6. The CDR3 is made up of 16 amino acids. Germline V lookup: CDR1 MNHEY, CDR2 SMNVEV (reference sequence). This CDR3 reads CASSSHRTSGEETQYF. CDR3 bases: TGTGCCAGCAGTTCTCACCGGACTAGCGGGGAAGAGACCCAGTACTTC.

This clonotype was found a few times. V usage is TRBV6-2 or TRBV6-3 and J usage is TRBJ2-7, with TRBD2 matching over 9 bases. The V gene end was trimmed by 0 bases and the J gene end by 4 bases; junction bases not matched to a gene: 7. CDR3 length: 16 residues. Germline assignment: CDR1 MNHEY and CDR2 SVGEGT. CDR3 residues: CASSYSTLAGSYEQYF. The CDR3 coding sequence is TGTGCCAGCAGTTACTCGACCCTAGCGGGGTCTTACGAGCAGTACTTC.

J is TRBJ1-2 and V is TRBV14, with D perhaps TRBD1 (5 bases). This CDR3 is 14 amino acids long. The germline V gene encodes CDR1 SGHDN and CDR2 FVKESK. Trimming left V 0 bases short and J 8 bases short, with 13 bases between. CDR3 sequence: CASSQDLKGSGYTF. The CDR3 nucleotides read TGTGCCAGCAGCCAAGATTTGAAGGGGTCGGGCTACACCTTC.

This clonotype has just a few counts. J is TRBJ2-5 and V is TRBV4-1, with a tentative D call TRBD1 (6 bases). CDR3 length: 14 amino acids. Trimming shortened V by 0 bases and J by 2 bases, and 7 bases separated the two germline ends. The germline gives CDR1 MGHRA, CDR2 YSYEKL. The CDR3 is CASSQEDSQETQYF. CDR3 DNA: TGCGCCAGCAGCCAAGAGGACAGTCAAGAGACCCAGTACTTC.